This record concerns one TCR beta chain sequence. The data were produced by immunoSEQ multiplex PCR, yet TCRdb's version contains in-frame clones alone and is incomplete. The sample lists tens of thousands of clones, roughly 90% seen once, with approximately 0.15% in the top ten. This sample was taken from a study of T cell changes during pregnancy in multiple sclerosis. The TCR sequence derives from a female donor in good health, enrolled as a control in a pregnancy study. The source material was CD4+ T cells from peripheral blood mononuclear cells, sampled after pregnancy.

CDR3 DNA: TGCAGTGCCCGCCCTGCGAGAGAGCAGTACTTC. Translated: CSARPAREQYF. The chain employs TRBV20-1 and TRBJ2-7, with D unclear. This CDR3 has 11 residues. V lost 6 bases and J lost 7, with 13 bases in between. Looked up from germline, CDR1 is DFQATT and CDR2 is SNEGSKA (reference sequence).